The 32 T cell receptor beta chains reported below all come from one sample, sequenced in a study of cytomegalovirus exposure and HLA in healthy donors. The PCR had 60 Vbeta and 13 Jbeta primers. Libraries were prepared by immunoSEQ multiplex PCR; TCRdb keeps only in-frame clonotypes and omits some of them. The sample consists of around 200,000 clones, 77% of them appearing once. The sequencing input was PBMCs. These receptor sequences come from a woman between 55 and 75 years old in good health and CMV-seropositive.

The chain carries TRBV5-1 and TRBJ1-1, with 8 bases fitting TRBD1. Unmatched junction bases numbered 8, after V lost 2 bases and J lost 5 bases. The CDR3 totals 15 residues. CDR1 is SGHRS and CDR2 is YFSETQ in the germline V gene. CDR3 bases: TGCGCCAGCAGCTTAGCCGGACAGGGTGGGACTGAAGCTTTCTTT. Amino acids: CASSLAGQGGTEAFF.

The CDR3 DNA reads as TGTGCCAGCAGCTTAAGACTAGCGGGGGGCGCCGGGGAGCTGTTTTTT. As protein: CASSLRLAGGAGELFF. This chain uses TRBV7-8 with TRBJ2-2; 13 bases agree with TRBD2. V was clipped by 2 bases and J by 6 bases; unmatched bases: 3. Looked up from germline, CDR1 is SGHVS and CDR2 is FQNEAQ. The length of the CDR3 is 16 residues.

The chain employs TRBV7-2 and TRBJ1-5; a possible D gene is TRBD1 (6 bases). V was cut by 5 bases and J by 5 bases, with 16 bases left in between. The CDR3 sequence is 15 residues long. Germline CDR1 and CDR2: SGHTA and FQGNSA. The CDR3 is CASSGQQGRDQPQHF. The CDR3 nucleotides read TGTGCCAGCAGCGGGCAACAGGGCCGGGATCAGCCCCAGCATTTT.

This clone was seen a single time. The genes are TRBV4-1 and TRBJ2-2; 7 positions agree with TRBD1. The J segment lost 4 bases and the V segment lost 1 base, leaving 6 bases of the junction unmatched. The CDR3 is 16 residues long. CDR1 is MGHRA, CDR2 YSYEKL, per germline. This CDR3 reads CASSQGGGQPTGELFF. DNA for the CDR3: TGCGCCAGCAGCCAAGGAGGGGGCCAGCCCACCGGGGAGCTGTTTTTT.

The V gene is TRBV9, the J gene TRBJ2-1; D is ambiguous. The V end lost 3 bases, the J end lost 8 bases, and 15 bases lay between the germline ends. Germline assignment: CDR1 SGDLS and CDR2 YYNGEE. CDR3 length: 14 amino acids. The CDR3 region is CASSAERYVDEQFF. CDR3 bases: TGTGCCAGCAGCGCCGAACGGTACGTCGATGAGCAGTTCTTC.

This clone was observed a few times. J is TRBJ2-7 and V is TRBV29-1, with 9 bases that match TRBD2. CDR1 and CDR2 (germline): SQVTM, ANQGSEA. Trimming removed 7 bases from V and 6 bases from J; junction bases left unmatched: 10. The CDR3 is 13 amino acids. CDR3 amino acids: CSAPPAGGSEQYF. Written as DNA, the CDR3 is TGCAGCGCCCCCCCAGCGGGAGGTTCCGAGCAGTACTTC.

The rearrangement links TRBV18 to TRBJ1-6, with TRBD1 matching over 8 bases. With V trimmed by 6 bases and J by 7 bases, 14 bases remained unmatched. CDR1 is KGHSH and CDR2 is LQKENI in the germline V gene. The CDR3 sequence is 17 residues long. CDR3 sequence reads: CASSRFPTGDQNSPLHF. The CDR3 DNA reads TGTGCCAGCTCGCGTTTCCCGACAGGGGATCAAAATTCACCCCTCCACTTT.

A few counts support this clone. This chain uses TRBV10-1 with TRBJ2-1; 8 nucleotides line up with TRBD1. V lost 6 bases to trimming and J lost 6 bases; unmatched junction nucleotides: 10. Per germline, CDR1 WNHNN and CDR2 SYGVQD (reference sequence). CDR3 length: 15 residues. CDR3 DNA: TGCGCCAGCAGCGATGGATTAACAGGGGGCAATGAGCAGTTCTTC. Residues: CASSDGLTGGNEQFF.

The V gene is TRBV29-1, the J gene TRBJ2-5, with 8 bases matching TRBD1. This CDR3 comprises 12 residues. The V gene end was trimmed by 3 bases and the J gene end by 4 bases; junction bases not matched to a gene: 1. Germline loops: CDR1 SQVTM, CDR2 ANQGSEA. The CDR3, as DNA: TGCAGCGTTGACAGGGGGCGAGAGACCCAGTACTTC. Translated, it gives CSVDRGRETQYF.

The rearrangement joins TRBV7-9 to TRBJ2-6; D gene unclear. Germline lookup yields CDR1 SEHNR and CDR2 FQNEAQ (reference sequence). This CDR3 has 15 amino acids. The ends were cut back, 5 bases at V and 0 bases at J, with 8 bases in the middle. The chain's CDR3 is CASSPLSSGANVLTF. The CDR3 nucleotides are TGTGCCAGCAGCCCCTTGTCCTCTGGGGCCAACGTCCTGACTTTC.

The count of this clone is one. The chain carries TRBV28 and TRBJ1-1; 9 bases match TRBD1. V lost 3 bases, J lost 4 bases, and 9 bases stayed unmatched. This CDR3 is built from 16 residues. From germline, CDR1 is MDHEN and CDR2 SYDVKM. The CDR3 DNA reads TGTGCCAGCAGTTTCGGGACAGGGTTCGGTTCCACTGAAGCTTTCTTT. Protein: CASSFGTGFGSTEAFF.

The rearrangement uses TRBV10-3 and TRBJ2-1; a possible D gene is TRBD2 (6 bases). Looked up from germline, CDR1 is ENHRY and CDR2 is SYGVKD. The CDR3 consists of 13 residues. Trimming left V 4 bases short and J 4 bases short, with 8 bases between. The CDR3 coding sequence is TGTGCCATCAGTGGGAGGGAGTACAATGAGCAGTTCTTC. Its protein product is CAISGREYNEQFF.

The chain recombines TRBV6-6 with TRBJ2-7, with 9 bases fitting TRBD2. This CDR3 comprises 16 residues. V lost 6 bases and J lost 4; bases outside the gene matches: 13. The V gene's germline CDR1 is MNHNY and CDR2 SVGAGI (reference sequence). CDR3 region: CASSPPPLAGGYEQYF. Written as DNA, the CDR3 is TGTGCCAGCAGCCCTCCACCCCTTGCGGGGGGGTACGAGCAGTACTTC.

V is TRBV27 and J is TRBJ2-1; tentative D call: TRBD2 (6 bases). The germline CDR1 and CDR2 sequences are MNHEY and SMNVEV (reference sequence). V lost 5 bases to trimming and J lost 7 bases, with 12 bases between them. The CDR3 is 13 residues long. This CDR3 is CASSPGSTNEQFF. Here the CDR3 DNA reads TGTGCCAGCAGTCCCGGGAGCACGAATGAGCAGTTCTTC.

The CDR3 sequence: CASSEVREGSYNEQFF. The CDR3 bases are TGCGCCAGCAGTGAGGTTCGGGAGGGCTCCTACAATGAGCAGTTCTTC. The V and J genes are TRBV10-2 and TRBJ2-1; TRBD2 agrees at 8 bases. With V trimmed by 2 bases and J by 0 bases, 3 bases remained unmatched. The germline V gene encodes CDR1 WSHSY and CDR2 SAAADI. This CDR3 comprises 16 residues.

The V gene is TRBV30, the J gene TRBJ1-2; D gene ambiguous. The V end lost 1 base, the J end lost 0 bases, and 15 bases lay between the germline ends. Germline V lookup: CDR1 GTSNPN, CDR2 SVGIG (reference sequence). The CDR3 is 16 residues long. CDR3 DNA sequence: TGTGCCTGGAGTGACGAGGGTCGGAAGGCTAACTATGGCTACACCTTC. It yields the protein CAWSDEGRKANYGYTF.

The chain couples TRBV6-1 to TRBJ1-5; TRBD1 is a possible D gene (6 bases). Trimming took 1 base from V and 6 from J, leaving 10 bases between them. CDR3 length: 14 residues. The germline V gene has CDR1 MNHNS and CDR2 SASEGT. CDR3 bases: TGTGCCAGCAGTGAAGAGGCAGGGGCTCAGCCCCAGCATTTT. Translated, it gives CASSEEAGAQPQHF.

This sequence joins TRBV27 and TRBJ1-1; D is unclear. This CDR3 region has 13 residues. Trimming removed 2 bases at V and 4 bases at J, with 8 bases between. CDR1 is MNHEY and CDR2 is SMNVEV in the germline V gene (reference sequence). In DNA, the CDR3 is TGTGCCAGCAGTTTAGGGCCCGCCACTGAAGCTTTCTTT. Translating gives CASSLGPATEAFF.

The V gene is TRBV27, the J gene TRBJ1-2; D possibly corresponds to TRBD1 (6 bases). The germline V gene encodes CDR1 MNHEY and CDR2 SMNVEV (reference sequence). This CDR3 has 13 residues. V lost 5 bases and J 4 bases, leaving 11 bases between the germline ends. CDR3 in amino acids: CASSPQGRYGYTF. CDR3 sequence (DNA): TGTGCCAGCAGTCCTCAGGGGCGCTATGGCTACACCTTC.

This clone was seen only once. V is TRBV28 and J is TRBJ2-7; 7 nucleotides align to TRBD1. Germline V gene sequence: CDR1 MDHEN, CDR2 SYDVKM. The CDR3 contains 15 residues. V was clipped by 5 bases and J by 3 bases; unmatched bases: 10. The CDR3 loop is CASSTPSGTDYEQYF. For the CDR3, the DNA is TGTGCCAGCAGTACACCTTCCGGGACAGACTACGAGCAGTACTTC. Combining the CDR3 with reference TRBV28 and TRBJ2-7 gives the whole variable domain DVKVTQSSRYLVKRTGEKVFLECVQDMDHENMFWYRQDPGLGLRLIYFSYDVKMKEKGDIPEGYSVSREKKERFSLILESASTNQTSMYLCASSTPSGTDYEQYFGPGTRLTVT.

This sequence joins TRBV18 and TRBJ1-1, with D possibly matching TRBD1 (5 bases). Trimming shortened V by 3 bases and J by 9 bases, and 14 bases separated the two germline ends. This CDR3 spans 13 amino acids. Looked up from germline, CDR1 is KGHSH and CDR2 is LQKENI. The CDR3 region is CASSPTTEAQAFF. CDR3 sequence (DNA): TGTGCCAGCTCACCTACGACAGAGGCACAAGCTTTCTTT.

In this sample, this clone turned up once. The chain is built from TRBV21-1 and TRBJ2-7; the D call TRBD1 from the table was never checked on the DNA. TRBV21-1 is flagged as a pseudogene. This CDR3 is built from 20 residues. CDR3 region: CASSKPRDSDRLRASYEQYF. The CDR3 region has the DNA TGTGCCAGCAGCAAACCAAGGGACAGCGACAGGCTGAGGGCATCCTACGAGCAGTACTTC.

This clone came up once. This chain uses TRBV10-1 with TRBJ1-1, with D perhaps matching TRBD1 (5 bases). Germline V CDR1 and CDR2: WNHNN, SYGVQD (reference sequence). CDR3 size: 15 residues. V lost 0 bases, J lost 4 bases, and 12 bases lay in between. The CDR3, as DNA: TGCGCCAGCAGTGAGTCCCCTGGCGGGGGCACTGAAGCTTTCTTT. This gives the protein CASSESPGGGTEAFF.

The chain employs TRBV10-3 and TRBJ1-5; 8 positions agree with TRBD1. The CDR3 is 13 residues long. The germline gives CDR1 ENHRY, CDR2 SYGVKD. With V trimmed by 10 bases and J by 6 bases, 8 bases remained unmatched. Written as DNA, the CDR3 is TGTGCCACCGCAGGGGGCGCGGGTCAGCCCCAGCATTTT. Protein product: CATAGGAGQPQHF.

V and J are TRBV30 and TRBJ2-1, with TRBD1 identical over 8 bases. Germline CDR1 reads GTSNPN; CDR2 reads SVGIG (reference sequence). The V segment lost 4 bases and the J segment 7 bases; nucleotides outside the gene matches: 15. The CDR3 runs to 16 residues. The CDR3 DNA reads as TGTGCCTGGACTGGCCTACGACAGGGGAAGGGGAATGAGCAGTTCTTC. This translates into CAWTGLRQGKGNEQFF.

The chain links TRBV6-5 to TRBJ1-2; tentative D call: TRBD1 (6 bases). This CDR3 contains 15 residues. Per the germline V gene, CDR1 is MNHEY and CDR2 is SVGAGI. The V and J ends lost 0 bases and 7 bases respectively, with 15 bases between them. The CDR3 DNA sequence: TGTGCCAGCAGTTACTCGATGTGGCAGGGGTCTGGCTACACCTTC. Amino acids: CASSYSMWQGSGYTF.

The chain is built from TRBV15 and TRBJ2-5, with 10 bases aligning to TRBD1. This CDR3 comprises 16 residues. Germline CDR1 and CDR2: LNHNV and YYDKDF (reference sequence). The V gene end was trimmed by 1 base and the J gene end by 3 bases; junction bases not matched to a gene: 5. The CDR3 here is CATSRGSGTGEETQYF. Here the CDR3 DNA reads TGTGCCACCAGCAGAGGGTCCGGGACAGGGGAAGAGACCCAGTACTTC.

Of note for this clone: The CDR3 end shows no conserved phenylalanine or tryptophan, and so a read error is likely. The DNA for the CDR3 is TGTGCCAGTAGAACCCGACAGGGGAGTAGTAACTATGGCTACACCTCC. It encodes CASRTRQGSSNYGYTS. The V call is TRBV19, the J call TRBJ1-2; 8 positions match TRBD1. Unmatched junction bases numbered 10, after V lost 6 bases and J lost 1 base. The germline V gene encodes CDR1 LNHDA and CDR2 SQIVND (reference sequence). CDR3 length equals 16 residues.

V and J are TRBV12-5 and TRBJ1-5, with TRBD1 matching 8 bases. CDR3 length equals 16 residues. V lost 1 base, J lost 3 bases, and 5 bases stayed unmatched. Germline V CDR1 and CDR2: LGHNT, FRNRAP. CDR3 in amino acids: CASGLEQGGTNQPQHF. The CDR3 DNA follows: TGTGCTAGTGGTTTGGAACAGGGGGGGACCAATCAGCCCCAGCATTTT.

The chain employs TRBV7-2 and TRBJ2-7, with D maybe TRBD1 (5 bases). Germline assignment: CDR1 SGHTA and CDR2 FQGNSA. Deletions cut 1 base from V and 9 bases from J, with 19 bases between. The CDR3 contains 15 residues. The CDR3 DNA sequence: TGTGCCAGCAGCTTAGGGACCCTAAGGGGTAGGGTGCAGTACTTC. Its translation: CASSLGTLRGRVQYF. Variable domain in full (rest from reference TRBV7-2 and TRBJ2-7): GAGVSQSPSNKVTEKGKDVELRCDPISGHTALYWYRQSLGQGLEFLIYFQGNSAPDKSGLPSDRFSAERTGGSVSTLTIQRTQQEDSAVYLCASSLGTLRGRVQYFGPGTRLTVT.

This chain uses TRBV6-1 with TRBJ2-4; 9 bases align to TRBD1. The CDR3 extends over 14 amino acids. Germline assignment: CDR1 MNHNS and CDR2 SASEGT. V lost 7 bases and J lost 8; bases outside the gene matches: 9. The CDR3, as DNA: TGTGCCAGCATGCTCGGACAGGGGCTTGACATTCAGTACTTC. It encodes CASMLGQGLDIQYF.

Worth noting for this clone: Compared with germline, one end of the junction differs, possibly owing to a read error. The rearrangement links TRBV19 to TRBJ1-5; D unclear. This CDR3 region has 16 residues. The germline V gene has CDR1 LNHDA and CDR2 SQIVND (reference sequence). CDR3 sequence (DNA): TGTGCCAGTAGTACCTCTCCGGGAGAATCTAATCGGCCCCAGCATTTT. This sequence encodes CASSTSPGESNRPQHF.